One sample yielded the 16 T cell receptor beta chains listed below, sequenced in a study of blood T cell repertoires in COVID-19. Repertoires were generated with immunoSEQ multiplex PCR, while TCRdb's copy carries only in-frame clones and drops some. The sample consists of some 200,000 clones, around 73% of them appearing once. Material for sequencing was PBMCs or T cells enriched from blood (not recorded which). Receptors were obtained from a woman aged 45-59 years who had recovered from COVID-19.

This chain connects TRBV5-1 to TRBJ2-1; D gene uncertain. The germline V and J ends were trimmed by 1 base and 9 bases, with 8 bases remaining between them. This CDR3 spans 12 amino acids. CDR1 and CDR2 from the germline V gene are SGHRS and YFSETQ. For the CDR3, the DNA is TGCGCCAGCAGCTTGAATAGTGGTGAGCAGTTCTTC. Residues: CASSLNSGEQFF. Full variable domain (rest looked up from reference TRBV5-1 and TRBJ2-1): KAGVTQTPRYLIKTRGQQVTLSCSPISGHRSVSWYQQTPGQGLQFLFEYFSETQRNKGNFPGRFSGRQFSNSRSEMNVSTLELGDSALYLCASSLNSGEQFFGPGTRLTVL.

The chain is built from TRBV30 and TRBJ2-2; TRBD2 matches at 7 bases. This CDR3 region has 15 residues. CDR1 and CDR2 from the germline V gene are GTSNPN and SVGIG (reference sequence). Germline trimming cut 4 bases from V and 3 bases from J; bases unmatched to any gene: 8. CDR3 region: CAWKNGGSYTGELFF. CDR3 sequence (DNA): TGTGCCTGGAAGAACGGCGGGAGCTACACCGGGGAGCTGTTTTTT.

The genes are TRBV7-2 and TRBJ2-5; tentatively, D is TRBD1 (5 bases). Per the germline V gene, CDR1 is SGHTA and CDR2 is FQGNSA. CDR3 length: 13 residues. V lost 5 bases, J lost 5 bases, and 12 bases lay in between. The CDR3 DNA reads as TGTGCCAGCAGCCTGATGGGGCAGGAGACCCAGTACTTC. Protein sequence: CASSLMGQETQYF.

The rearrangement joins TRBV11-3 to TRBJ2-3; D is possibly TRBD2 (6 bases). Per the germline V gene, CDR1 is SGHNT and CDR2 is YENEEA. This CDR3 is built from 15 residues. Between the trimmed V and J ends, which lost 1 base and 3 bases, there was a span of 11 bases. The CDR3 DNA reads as TGTGCCAGCAGCTTAGGTCTGACTAGGACAGATACGCAGTATTTT. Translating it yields CASSLGLTRTDTQYF.

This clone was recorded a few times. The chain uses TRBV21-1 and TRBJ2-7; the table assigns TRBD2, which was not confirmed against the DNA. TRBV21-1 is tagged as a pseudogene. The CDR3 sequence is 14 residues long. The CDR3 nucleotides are TGTGCCAGCAGCAAAGAAACGCGGGGGGCCGAGCAGTACTTC. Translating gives CASSKETRGAEQYF.

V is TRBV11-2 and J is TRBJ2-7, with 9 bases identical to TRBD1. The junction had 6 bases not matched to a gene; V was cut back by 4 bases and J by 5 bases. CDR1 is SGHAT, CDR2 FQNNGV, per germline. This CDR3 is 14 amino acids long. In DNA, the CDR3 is TGTGCCAGCAGCTCCCGGACAGGGGTGAACGAGCAGTACTTC. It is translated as CASSSRTGVNEQYF.

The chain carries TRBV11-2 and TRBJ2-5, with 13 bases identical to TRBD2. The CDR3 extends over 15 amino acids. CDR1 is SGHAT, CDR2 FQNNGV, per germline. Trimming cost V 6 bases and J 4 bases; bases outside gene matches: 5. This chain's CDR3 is CASRRLAGGSETQYF. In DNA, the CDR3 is TGTGCCAGCAGAAGACTAGCGGGAGGTTCAGAGACCCAGTACTTC.

In DNA, the CDR3 is TGTGCCAGCAGTCCAGGACCGGGACTATGGGATGGCTACACCTTC. It codes for CASSPGPGLWDGYTF. The chain joins TRBV6-2 or TRBV6-3 to TRBJ1-2, with a possible D match to TRBD1 (5 bases). Germline lookup yields CDR1 MNHEY and CDR2 SVGEGT. Trimming left V 5 bases short and J 6 bases short, with 19 bases between. The CDR3 spans 15 residues.

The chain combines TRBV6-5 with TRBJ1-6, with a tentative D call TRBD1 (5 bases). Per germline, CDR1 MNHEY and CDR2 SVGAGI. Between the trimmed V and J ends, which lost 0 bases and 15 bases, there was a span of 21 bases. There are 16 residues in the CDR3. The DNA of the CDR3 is TGTGCCAGCAGTTACTCTAGCAGGGTGGAGGGGCTCCTCCTCCACTTT. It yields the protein CASSYSSRVEGLLLHF.

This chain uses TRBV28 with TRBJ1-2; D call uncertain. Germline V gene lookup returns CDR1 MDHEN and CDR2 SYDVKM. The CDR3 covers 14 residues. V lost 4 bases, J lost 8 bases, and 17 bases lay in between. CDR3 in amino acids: CASSWRAVRLGYTF. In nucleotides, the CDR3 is TGTGCCAGCAGTTGGCGGGCCGTGAGGCTAGGCTACACCTTC.

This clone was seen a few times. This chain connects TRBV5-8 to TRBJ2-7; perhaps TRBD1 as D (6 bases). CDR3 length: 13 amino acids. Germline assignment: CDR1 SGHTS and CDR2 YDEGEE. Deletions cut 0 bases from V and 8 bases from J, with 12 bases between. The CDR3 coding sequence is TGTGCCAGCAGCTTGGGGAGACAGGAAAAGCAGTACTTC. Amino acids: CASSLGRQEKQYF.

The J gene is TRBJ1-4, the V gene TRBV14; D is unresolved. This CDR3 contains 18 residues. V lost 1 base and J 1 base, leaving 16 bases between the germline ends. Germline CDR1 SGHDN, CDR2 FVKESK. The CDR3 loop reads CASSQGTGSLGTNEKLFF. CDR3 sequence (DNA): TGTGCCAGCAGCCAAGGGACGGGATCCTTGGGAACTAATGAAAAACTGTTTTTT.

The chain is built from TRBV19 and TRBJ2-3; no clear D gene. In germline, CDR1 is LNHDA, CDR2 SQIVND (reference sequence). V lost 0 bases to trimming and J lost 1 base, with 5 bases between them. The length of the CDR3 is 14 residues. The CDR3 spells CASSIDGGTDTQYF. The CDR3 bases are TGTGCCAGTAGTATAGATGGAGGCACAGATACGCAGTATTTT.

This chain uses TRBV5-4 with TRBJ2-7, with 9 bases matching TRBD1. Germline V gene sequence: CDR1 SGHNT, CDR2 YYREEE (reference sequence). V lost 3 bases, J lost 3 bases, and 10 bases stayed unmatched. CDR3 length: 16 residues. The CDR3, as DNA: TGTGCCAGCAGCTGGGGAGGACAGGGGCGAATCTACGAGCAGTACTTC. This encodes CASSWGGQGRIYEQYF.

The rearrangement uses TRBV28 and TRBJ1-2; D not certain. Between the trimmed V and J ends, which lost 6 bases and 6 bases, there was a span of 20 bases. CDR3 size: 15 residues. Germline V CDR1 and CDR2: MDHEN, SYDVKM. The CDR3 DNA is TGTGCCAGCAGCTTCCCTGCGGGGATGAGGGATGGCTACACCTTC. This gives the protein CASSFPAGMRDGYTF.

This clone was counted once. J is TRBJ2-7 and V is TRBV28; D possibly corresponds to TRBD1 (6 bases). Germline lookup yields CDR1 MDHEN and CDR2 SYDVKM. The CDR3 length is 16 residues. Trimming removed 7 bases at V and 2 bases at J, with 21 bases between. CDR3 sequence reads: CASKSDSVVIAYEQYF. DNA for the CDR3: TGTGCCAGCAAATCGGACAGCGTAGTCATAGCCTACGAGCAGTACTTC.